Listed below are T cell receptor beta chains from one sample, sequenced in a study of low-dose radiotherapy and immunotherapy resistance in tumors. MiXCR, run by TCRdb on the reads, gives a single entry per CDR3 protein. Of about 82,000 distinct CDR3 sequences listed, approximately 19% are singletons. This material consisted of PBMCs, taken before treatment. These receptors originate from a male donor with prostate cancer. Each CDR3 is given with its conserved first and last residue. The order of the fields is V gene, clone size, D gene, J gene, CDR3 DNA, CDR3 protein. The D gene is left open where the match is weak. Rows give clone size only sometimes, using once, few, many, or a class for an expanded clone.

>TRBV19|many|TRBD1|TRBJ2-7
TGTGCCAGTAGTAGCGACAGGGCCTACGAGCAGTACTTC
CASSSDRAYEQYF
>TRBV12-3/TRBV12-4|many|TRBD2|TRBJ2-3
TGTGCCAGCAGTTTTCGGCTAGCGGGGGGAAAACCCACAGATACGCAGTATTTT
CASSFRLAGGKPTDTQYF
>TRBV20-1|many|.|TRBJ2-3
TGCAGTGCTTTACAGGGCCCAGGGCAGTATTTT
CSALQGPGQYF
>TRBV11-2|.|.|TRBJ2-7
TGTGCCAGCAGCCCCCGGCGCGGGGCCTACGAGCAGTACTTC
CASSPRRGAYEQYF
>TRBV2|many|.|TRBJ1-4
TGTGCCAGCAGATTCGGAACTAATGAAAAACTGTTTTTT
CASRFGTNEKLFF
>TRBV19|many|.|TRBJ2-1
TGTGCCAGTAGTATAGGGGTGGGTAATGAGCAGTTCTTC
CASSIGVGNEQFF
>TRBV4-1|.|.|TRBJ2-3
.
CASTNHTSMYLCASSGEVTDTQYF
>TRBV20-1|few|TRBD1|TRBJ1-5
TGCAGTGCTAGAGAAGAGACAGGGAGCAATCAGCCCCAGCATTTT
CSAREETGSNQPQHF
>TRBV7-2|many|TRBD2|TRBJ2-5
TGTGCCAGCAGCTTGAATGGACTAGCGGCTCTTGGGGAGACCCAGTACTTC
CASSLNGLAALGETQYF
>TRBV7-2|many|TRBD1|TRBJ1-1
TGTGCCAGCAGCTTAGCGAGGACAGGGGTGTTTGAAGCTTTCTTT
CASSLARTGVFEAFF
>TRBV6-5|many|TRBD1|TRBJ1-1
TGTGCCAGCAGAGCGACAGGGTCTAACACTGAAGCTTTCTTT
CASRATGSNTEAFF
>TRBV7-9|many|.|TRBJ1-2
TGTGCCAGCAGCCTGGAGCTGAACTATGGCTACACCTTC
CASSLELNYGYTF
>TRBV5-4|.|.|TRBJ1-1
TGTGCCAGCAGCCCCGGCCCGGGGAACACTGAAGCTTTCTTT
CASSPGPGNTEAFF
>TRBV18|many|TRBD1|TRBJ2-4
TGTGCCAGCTCACCACCGGGACAGCTAGCCAAAAACATTCAGTACTTC
CASSPPGQLAKNIQYF
>TRBV20-1|many|TRBD2|TRBJ2-1
TGCAGTGCACTTGAGGGGGCTAGCGGGGGAGTTTATTCTAGGGATGAGCAGTTCTTC
CSALEGASGGVYSRDEQFF
>TRBV7-2|many|.|TRBJ2-4
TGTGCCAGCAGCCAGGATTTCAAAAACATTCAGTACTTC
CASSQDFKNIQYF
>TRBV5-1|many|.|TRBJ2-7
TGCGCCAGCAGCTTAAATCCGGACGGCTACGAGCAGTACTTC
CASSLNPDGYEQYF
>TRBV6-2/TRBV6-3|many|.|TRBJ2-1
TGTGCCACCCGCTCCAATGAGCAGTTCTTC
CATRSNEQFF
>TRBV18|many|.|TRBJ2-5
TGTGCCAGCTCAAGGGGAACCCAAGAGACCCAGTACTTC
CASSRGTQETQYF
>TRBV2|many|.|TRBJ2-1
TGTGCCAGCAGTGATAGCAAGATTGAGCAGTTCTTC
CASSDSKIEQFF
>TRBV29-1|many|.|TRBJ2-2
TGCAGCGCACGGGACCCGGGATTCGGGGAGCTGTTTTTT
CSARDPGFGELFF
>TRBV7-3|many|TRBD2|TRBJ2-1
TGTGCCAGCAGCTTACAGCGGGGTCAGCAGTTCTTC
CASSLQRGQQFF
>TRBV20-1|many|.|TRBJ2-1
TGCAGTGCCGGGACGGACCCTTTCGCGGGCTCCTACAATGAGCAGTTCTTC
CSAGTDPFAGSYNEQFF
>TRBV5-1|many|TRBD2|TRBJ2-7
TGCGCCAGCAGCTTGACGACTAGCGGGAGGGGTTACGAGCAGTACTTC
CASSLTTSGRGYEQYF
>TRBV30|.|TRBD1|TRBJ2-1
TGTGCCTGGAGTCAAGGACAGGGTCCACTGGAGCAGTTCTTC
CAWSQGQGPLEQFF
>TRBV5-1|few|TRBD2|TRBJ2-1
TGCGCCAGCAGCCGGACTAGCGGGGATGAGCAGTTCTTC
CASSRTSGDEQFF
>TRBV6-2/TRBV6-3|.|.|TRBJ2-2
.
CASSYSMAAGELFFFFFF
>TRBV12-3/TRBV12-4|many|TRBD1|TRBJ2-4
TGTGCCAGCGGGCAGGGGGCGGCCAAAAACATTCAGTACTTC
CASGQGAAKNIQYF
>TRBV9|.|TRBD1|TRBJ1-2
TGTGCCAGCAGCCCCACGACAGGGCCCTATGGCTACACCTTC
CASSPTTGPYGYTF
>TRBV25-1|many|.|TRBJ2-1
TGTGCCAGCAGCGCCTCGGGCAGGGGTTCCTACAATGAGCAGTTCTTC
CASSASGRGSYNEQFF
>TRBV7-2|many|.|TRBJ2-7
TGTGCCAGCAGCTTAAAGGGTTACGAGCAGTACTTC
CASSLKGYEQYF
>TRBV7-2|.|.|TRBJ2-1
TGTGCCAGCAGCCCGGGCACACAAGAGACCCAGTTCTTC
CASSPGTQETQFF
>TRBV6-2/TRBV6-3|many|TRBD2|TRBJ2-7
TGTGCCAGCAACCTAGCGGGGGGGAGCTACGAGCAGTACTTC
CASNLAGGSYEQYF
>TRBV4-1|once|.|TRBJ2-5
TGCGCCAGCAGCCCTCAACCAGGGCAAGAGACCCAGTACTTC
CASSPQPGQETQYF
>TRBV18|many|TRBD1|TRBJ2-7
TGTGCCAGCTCACCAGAACAGGGGGTAACCTACGAGCAGTACTTC
CASSPEQGVTYEQYF
>TRBV20-1|many|TRBD2|TRBJ2-3
TGCAGTGCCTACGATTCACGCGGGGGGACAGATACGCAGTATTTT
CSAYDSRGGTDTQYF
>TRBV29-1|many|TRBD2|TRBJ2-1
TGCAGCGTCAGGACTAGCATCAATGAGCAGTTCTTC
CSVRTSINEQFF
>TRBV3-1|many|.|TRBJ1-3
TGTGCCAGCAGCCGCCGACAGACGCCGACCGGAAACACCATATATTTT
CASSRRQTPTGNTIYF
>TRBV18|many|TRBD1|TRBJ1-1
TGTGCCAGCTCGGGGAAACAGGGGTCGTGGACTGAAGCTTTCTTT
CASSGKQGSWTEAFF
>TRBV12-3/TRBV12-4|many|.|TRBJ2-7
TGCGCCAGCAGCTTCGGGGCCACCTACGAGCAGTACTTC
CASSFGATYEQYF
>TRBV29-1|many|TRBD1|TRBJ2-1
TGCAGCGTTGTGACAGGGGGGTGGGATGAGCAGTTCTTC
CSVVTGGWDEQFF
>TRBV11-3|many|.|TRBJ2-1
TGTGCCAGCAGCCCCGCAGGGGATGAGCAGTTCTTC
CASSPAGDEQFF
>TRBV5-1|many|.|TRBJ1-6
TGCGCCAGCAGCTTGACTCAGGGACCATCACCCCTCCACTTT
CASSLTQGPSPLHF
>TRBV12-3/TRBV12-4|many|.|TRBJ2-1
TGTGCCAGCAGTTTGGGGACTGGGATGTACAATGAGCAGTTCTTC
CASSLGTGMYNEQFF
>TRBV6-6|many|.|TRBJ1-2
TGTGCCAGCAGTCAGGGGCGAGGGTATGGCTACACCTTC
CASSQGRGYGYTF
>TRBV20-1|many|.|TRBJ2-3
TGCAGTGCGAGAACCGCCAGGGGAAGAGATACGCAGTATTTT
CSARTARGRDTQYF
>TRBV27|many|TRBD1|TRBJ2-3
TGTGCCAGCAGTTTGGTAATCGGACAGGGGGCAGATACGCAGTATTTT
CASSLVIGQGADTQYF
>TRBV6-6|once|TRBD1|TRBJ2-5
TGTGCCAGCCGATCGCCGGGACAGGGATCGGAGACCCAGTACTTC
CASRSPGQGSETQYF
>TRBV7-2|many|.|TRBJ1-5
TGTGCCAGCAGGCCCATGGGGCTGAATCAGCCCCAGCATTTT
CASRPMGLNQPQHF
>TRBV4-2|many|TRBD2|TRBJ2-1
TGTGCCAGCAGCCAAGATCGACTAGCGGGGCCCTACAATGAGCAGTTCTTC
CASSQDRLAGPYNEQFF
>TRBV14|many|TRBD2|TRBJ2-1
TGTGCCAGCAGGAGTAGCGGGAGTAGGGATGAGCAGTTCTTC
CASRSSGSRDEQFF
>TRBV7-2|many|.|TRBJ2-7
TGTGCCAGCAGCTTAGGGAGGCAGTCCTACGAGCAGTACTTC
CASSLGRQSYEQYF
>TRBV28|many|.|TRBJ1-5
TGTGCCAGCAGTTTATCGGCGGTCCGGCCCCAGCATTTT
CASSLSAVRPQHF
>TRBV11-1|many|TRBD2|TRBJ2-3
TGTGCCAGCAGCTTACTCACTAGCGGGGAAACAGATACGCAGTATTTT
CASSLLTSGETDTQYF
>TRBV7-2|many|.|TRBJ2-1
TGTGCCAGCAGCCCGTGGGACACCCCAGGGGATGAGCAGTTCTTC
CASSPWDTPGDEQFF
>TRBV5-6|many|.|TRBJ2-3
TGTGCCAGCAGCTTGGACGCGGGCCTCCTGGCAGATACGCAGTATTTT
CASSLDAGLLADTQYF
>TRBV9|many|TRBD2|TRBJ2-3
TGTGCCAGCAGCCCGCTTCCGGGAGGGAACACAGATACGCAGTATTTT
CASSPLPGGNTDTQYF
>TRBV5-5|many|TRBD2|TRBJ2-7
TGTGCCAGCAGCTTGGAAACTAGCGGTGCTAGGGAGCAGTACTTC
CASSLETSGAREQYF
>TRBV10-3|many|TRBD2|TRBJ2-7
TGTGCCATCACCCCCAGCGGGGGAAACTACGAGCAGTACTTC
CAITPSGGNYEQYF